What follows is one TCR beta chain and its context. Its antigen is unidentified. After autologous stem cell transplantation all patients relapsed, and prior brentuximab vedotin exposure differed between cohorts. Clones were read by immunoSEQ multiplex PCR, and TCRdb kept only the in-frame ones, dropping some. The sample includes about 27,000 clones, less than 80% of them seen just once. These data originate in a study of PD-1 blockade in classical Hodgkin lymphoma. CDR1 LGHNA and CDR2 YSLEER come from the germline V gene. V was pared by 0 bases and J by 1 base, with 9 bases between. The CDR3 is made up of 16 amino acids. Study outcomes and limitations: At baseline, newly diagnosed patients reportedly showed less TCR diversity than healthy donors. CD4+ but not CD8+ TCR diversity rose significantly by C4D1. Whoever responded completely had baseline diversity much like that seen in newly diagnosed patients.

The chain uses TRBV4-3 and TRBJ2-2, with D possibly TRBD1 on 6 matching bases. Sequenced material: peripheral blood mononuclear cells (PBMCs), taken before the second cycle of nivolumab. The TCR comes from a human donor with classical Hodgkin lymphoma. CDR3 loop: CASSQETGRNTGELFF. The CDR3, as DNA: TGCGCCAGCAGCCAAGAAACAGGGAGGAACACCGGGGAGCTGTTTTTT.